The clone carrying this T cell receptor beta chain has a handful of counts. Each CDR3 protein gets one entry after TCRdb re-called the 5' RACE reads with MiXCR. Of a few hundred thousand distinct CDR3 sequences in the sample, less than 25% are singletons; the top ten hold 3.5%. The record originates from a study of CD8 T cells in ankylosing spondylitis. Sequenced input: blood, either unsorted or a sorted T cell fraction (not recorded which). This sequence was found in a female donor with ankylosing spondylitis or in good health (not recorded which).

CDR3 sequence reads: CASSQETPPSYNEQFF. Here the CDR3 DNA reads TGTGCCAGCAGCCAAGAAACACCTCCCTCCTACAATGAGCAGTTCTTC. The V and J genes are TRBV4-2 and TRBJ2-1, with no clear D. This CDR3 contains 16 residues. Germline loops: CDR1 LGHNA, CDR2 YNFKEQ. V was pared by 0 bases and J by 0 bases, with 9 bases between.